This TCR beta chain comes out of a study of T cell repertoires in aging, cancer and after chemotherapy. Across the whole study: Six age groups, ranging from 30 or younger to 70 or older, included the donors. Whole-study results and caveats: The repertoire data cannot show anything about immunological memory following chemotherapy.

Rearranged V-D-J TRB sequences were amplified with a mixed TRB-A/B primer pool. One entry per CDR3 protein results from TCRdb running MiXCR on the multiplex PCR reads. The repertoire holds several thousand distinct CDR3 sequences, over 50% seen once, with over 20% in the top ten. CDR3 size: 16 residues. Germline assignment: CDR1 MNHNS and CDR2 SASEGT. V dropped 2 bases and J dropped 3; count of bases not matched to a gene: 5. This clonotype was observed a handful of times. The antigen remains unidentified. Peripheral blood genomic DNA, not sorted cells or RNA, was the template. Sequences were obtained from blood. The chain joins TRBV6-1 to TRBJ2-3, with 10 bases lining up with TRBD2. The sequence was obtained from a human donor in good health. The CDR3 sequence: CASSETSGGGTDTQYF. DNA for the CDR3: TGTGCCAGCAGTGAAACCAGCGGGGGGGGGACAGATACGCAGTATTTT.